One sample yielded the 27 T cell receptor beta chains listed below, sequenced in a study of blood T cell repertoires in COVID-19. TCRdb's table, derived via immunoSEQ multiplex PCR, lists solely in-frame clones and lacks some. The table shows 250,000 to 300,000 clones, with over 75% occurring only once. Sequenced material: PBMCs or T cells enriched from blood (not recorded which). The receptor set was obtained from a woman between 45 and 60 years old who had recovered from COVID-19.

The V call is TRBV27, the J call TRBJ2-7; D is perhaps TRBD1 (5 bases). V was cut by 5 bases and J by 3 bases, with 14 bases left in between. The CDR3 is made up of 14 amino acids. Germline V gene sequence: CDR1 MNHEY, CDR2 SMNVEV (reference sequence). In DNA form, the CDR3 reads TGTGCCAGCAGTCCGACAGTTTATAACTACGAGCAGTACTTC. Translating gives CASSPTVYNYEQYF.

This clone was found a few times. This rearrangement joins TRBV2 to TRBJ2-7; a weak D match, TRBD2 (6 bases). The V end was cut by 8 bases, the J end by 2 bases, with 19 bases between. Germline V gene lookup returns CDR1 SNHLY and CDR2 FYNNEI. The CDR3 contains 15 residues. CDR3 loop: CASQGLGEAAYEQYF. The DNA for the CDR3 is TGTGCCAGCCAAGGGTTGGGGGAGGCCGCCTACGAGCAGTACTTC.

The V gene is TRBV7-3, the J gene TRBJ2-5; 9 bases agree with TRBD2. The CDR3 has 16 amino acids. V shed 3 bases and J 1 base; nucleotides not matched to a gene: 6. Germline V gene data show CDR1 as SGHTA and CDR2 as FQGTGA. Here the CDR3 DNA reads TGTGCCAGCAGCTTGATAGCGGGAGAGGGCCAAGAGACCCAGTACTTC. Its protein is CASSLIAGEGQETQYF.

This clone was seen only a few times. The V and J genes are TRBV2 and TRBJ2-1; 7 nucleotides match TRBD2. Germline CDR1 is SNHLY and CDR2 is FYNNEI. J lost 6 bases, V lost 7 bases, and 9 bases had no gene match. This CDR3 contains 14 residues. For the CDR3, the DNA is TGTGCCAGCAAGCGGGACCCACCGGCCAATGAGCAGTTCTTC. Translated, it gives CASKRDPPANEQFF.

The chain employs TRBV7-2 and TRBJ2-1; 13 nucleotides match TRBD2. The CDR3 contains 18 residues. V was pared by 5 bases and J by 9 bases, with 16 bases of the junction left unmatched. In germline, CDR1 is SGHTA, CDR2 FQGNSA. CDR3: CASSPQITSGRALGEQFF. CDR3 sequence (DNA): TGTGCCAGCAGCCCGCAAATTACTAGCGGGAGGGCCCTAGGTGAGCAGTTCTTC.

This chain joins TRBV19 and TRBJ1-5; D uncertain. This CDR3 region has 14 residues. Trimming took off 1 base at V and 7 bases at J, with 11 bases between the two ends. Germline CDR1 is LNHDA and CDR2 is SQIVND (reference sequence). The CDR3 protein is CASSIVAGYQPQHF. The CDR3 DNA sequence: TGTGCCAGTAGTATAGTGGCAGGATACCAGCCCCAGCATTTT.

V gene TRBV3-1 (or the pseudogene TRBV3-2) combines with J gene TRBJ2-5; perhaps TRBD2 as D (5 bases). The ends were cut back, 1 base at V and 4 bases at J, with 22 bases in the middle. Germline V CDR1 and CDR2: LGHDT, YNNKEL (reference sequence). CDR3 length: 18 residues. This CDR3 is CASSQAPRVNGITETQYF. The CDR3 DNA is TGTGCCAGCAGCCAAGCCCCGCGGGTGAACGGGATTACAGAGACCCAGTACTTC.

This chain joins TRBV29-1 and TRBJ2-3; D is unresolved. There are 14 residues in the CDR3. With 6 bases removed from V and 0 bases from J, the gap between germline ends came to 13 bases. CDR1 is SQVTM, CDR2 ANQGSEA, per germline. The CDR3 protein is CSVAGFSSTDTQYF. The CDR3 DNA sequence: TGCAGCGTCGCAGGATTTTCTAGCACAGATACGCAGTATTTT.

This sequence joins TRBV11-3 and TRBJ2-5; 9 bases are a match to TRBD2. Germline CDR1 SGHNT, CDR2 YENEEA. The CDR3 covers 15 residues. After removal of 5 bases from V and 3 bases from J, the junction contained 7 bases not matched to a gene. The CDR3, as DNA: TGTGCCAGCAGCCTGGGGGTAGCGGGAGAAGAGACCCAGTACTTC. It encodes CASSLGVAGEETQYF.

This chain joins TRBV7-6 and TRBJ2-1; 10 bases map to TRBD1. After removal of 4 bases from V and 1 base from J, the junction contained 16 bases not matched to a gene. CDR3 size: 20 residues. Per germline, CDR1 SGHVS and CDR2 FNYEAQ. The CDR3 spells CASSSRTGGGRVRSYNEQFF. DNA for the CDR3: TGTGCCAGCAGCTCCCGGACAGGGGGAGGAAGGGTTCGGTCCTACAATGAGCAGTTCTTC.

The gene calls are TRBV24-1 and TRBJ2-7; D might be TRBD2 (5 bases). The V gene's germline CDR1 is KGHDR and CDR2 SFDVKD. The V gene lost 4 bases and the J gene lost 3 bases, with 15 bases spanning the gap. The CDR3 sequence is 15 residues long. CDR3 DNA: TGTGCCACCAGTGAGCGGACGGGGTTACGCTACGAGCAGTACTTC. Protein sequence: CATSERTGLRYEQYF.

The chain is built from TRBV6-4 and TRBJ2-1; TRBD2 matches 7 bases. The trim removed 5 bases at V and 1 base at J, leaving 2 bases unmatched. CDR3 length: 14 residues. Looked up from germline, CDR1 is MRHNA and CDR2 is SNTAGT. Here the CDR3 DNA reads TGTGCCAGCAGTAGGGACTATTCCTACAATGAGCAGTTCTTC. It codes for CASSRDYSYNEQFF.

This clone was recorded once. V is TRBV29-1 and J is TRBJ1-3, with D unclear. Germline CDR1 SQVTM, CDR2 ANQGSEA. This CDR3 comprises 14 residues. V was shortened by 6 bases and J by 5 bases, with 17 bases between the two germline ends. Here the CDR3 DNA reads TGCAGCGTCCTGTCCCCCGGGGAGCGAAACACCATATATTTT. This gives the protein CSVLSPGERNTIYF.

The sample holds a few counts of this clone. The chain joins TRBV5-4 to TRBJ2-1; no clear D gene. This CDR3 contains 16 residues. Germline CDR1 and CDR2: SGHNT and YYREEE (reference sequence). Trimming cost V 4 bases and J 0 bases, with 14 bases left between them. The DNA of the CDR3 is TGTGCCAGCAGCCCCTATGGTCTGAGCTCCTACAATGAGCAGTTCTTC. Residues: CASSPYGLSSYNEQFF.

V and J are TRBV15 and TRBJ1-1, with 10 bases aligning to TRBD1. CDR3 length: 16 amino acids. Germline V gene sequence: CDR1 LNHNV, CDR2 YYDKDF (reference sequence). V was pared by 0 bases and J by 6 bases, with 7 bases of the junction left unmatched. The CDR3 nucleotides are TGTGCCACCAGCAGAGATTATGGGGACAGGGGATCTGAAGCTTTCTTT. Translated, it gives CATSRDYGDRGSEAFF.

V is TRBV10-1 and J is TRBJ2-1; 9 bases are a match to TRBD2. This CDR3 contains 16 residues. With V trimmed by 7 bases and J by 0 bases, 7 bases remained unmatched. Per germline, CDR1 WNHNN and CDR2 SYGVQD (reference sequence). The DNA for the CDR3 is TGCGCCAGCATCGAGCGGGGGGACAGCTCCTACAATGAGCAGTTCTTC. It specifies CASIERGDSSYNEQFF.

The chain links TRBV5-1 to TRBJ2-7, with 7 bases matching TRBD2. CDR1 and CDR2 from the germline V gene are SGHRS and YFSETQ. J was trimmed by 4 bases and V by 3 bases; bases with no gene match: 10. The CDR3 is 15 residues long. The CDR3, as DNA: TGCGCCAGCAGCTGGGACGGGAGGTCCCATTACGAGCAGTACTTC. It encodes CASSWDGRSHYEQYF.

The CDR3 region has the DNA TGCGCCAGCAGCCCCCTGGGCATGAACACTGAAGCTTTCTTT. This encodes CASSPLGMNTEAFF. This rearrangement joins TRBV5-1 to TRBJ1-1; D is unclear. The CDR3 is 14 residues long. The ends were cut back, 4 bases at V and 0 bases at J, with 10 bases in the middle. Germline V gene sequence: CDR1 SGHRS, CDR2 YFSETQ.

The CDR3 loop reads CASSTRGVTGNTIYF. Written as DNA, the CDR3 is TGTGCCAGCAGTACGCGGGGAGTGACTGGAAACACCATATATTTT. The chain has TRBV28 and TRBJ1-3; D call uncertain. Trimming pared 5 bases from V and 2 bases from J, leaving 13 bases between. This CDR3 contains 15 residues. Germline V gene lookup returns CDR1 MDHEN and CDR2 SYDVKM.

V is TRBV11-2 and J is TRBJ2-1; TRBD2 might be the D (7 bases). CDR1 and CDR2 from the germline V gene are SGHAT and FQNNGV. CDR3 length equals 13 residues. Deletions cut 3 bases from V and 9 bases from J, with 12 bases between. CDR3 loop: CASSFTGGREQFF. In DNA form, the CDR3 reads TGTGCCAGCAGCTTTACGGGGGGCCGTGAGCAGTTCTTC.

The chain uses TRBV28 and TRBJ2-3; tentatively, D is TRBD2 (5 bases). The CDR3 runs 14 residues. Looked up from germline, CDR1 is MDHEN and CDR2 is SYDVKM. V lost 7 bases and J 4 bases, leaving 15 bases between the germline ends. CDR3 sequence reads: CASTWEKTPDTQYF. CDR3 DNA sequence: TGTGCCAGCACGTGGGAGAAGACCCCAGATACGCAGTATTTT.

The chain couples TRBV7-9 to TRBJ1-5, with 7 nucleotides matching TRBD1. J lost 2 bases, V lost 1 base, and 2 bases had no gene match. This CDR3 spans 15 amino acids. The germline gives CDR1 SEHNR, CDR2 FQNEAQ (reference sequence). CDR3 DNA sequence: TGTGCCAGCAGCTTAGAGCAGGGGGGCAATCAGCCCCAGCATTTT. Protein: CASSLEQGGNQPQHF.

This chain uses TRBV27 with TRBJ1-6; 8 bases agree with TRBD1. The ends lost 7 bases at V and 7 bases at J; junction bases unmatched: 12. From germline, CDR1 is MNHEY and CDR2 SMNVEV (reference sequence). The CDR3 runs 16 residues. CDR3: CASTPTWTGPNSPLHF. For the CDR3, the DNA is TGTGCCAGCACCCCCACTTGGACAGGGCCAAATTCACCCCTCCACTTT.

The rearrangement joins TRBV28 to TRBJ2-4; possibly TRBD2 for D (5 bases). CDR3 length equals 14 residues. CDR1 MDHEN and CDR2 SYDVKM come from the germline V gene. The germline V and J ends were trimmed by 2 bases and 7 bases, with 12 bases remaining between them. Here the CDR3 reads CASSLRGLGNIQYF. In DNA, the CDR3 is TGTGCCAGCAGTTTAAGAGGGCTGGGGAACATTCAGTACTTC.

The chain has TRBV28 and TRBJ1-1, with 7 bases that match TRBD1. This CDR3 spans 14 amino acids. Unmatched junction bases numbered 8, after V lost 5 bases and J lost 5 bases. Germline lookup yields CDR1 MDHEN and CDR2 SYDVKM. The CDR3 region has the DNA TGTGCCAGCAGTCCCCGCGACAGGGCGACTGAAGCTTTCTTT. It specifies CASSPRDRATEAFF. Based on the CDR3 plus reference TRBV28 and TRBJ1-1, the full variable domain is DVKVTQSSRYLVKRTGEKVFLECVQDMDHENMFWYRQDPGLGLRLIYFSYDVKMKEKGDIPEGYSVSREKKERFSLILESASTNQTSMYLCASSPRDRATEAFFGQGTRLTVV.

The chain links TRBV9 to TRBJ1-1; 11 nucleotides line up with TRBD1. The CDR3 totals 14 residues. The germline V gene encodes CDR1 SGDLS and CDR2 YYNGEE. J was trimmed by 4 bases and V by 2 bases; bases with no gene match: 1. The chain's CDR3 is CASSVGQGGTEAFF. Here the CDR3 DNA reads TGTGCCAGCAGCGTGGGACAGGGGGGCACTGAAGCTTTCTTT.

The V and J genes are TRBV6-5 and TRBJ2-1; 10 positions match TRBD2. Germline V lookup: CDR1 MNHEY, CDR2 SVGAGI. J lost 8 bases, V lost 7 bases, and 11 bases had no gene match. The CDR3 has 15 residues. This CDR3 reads CASKPGTSAGDEQFF. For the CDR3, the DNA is TGTGCCAGCAAACCCGGGACTAGCGCAGGGGATGAGCAGTTCTTC.